This TCR beta chain came from a study of blood T cell repertoires in COVID-19 (TCRdb year 2020). Background on the whole study: Samples covering the acute and convalescent phases of COVID-19 were provided by collaborators in the United States, Italy and Spain. The prospective study material was composed of cDNA or gDNA derived from T cells, B-cell-depleted T cells, or PBMCs. Subjects who had been exposed to COVID-19, were actively infected with it, or had recovered from it provided the deeply sampled blood TCRbeta repertoires that made up the dataset. The repertoires were released in a freely available public database meant as a resource for research on the immune response to SARS-CoV-2. Samples were obtained from the ongoing ImmuneRACE study (first 160 participants) and from 1,254 subjects provided by 6 global collaborators. The sample metadata nearly always contained a de-identified subject ID, COVID-19 status, age in years and sex. HLA class I and class II types, where available, came from metadata supplied by the sample provider rather than from assay-based typing. Overall study results and their limits: The amount of clinical and demographic metadata varied by source and participant and was provided uncurated.

The collaborating institutions used their own protocols to collect whole blood in K2EDTA tubes. For TCRbeta analysis, collaborators shipped samples as frozen whole blood, isolated PBMCs, or DNA extracted from either of those sample types. The immunoSEQ Assay, a bias-controlled multiplex PCR, was used to amplify TCRbeta CDR3 regions from genomic DNA. As for how the authors treated the data: The number of nucleated cells in each sample was estimated by amplification of reference gene primers within the assay. To quantify the absolute abundance of each unique TCRbeta CDR3 rearrangement, sequence reads were collapsed and filtered. For each sample, productive Simpson clonality was calculated by taking the square root of Simpson's diversity index across productive rearrangements. The clones in this table, taken by TCRdb from immuneACCESS, are in-frame only. Not every clone is retained; where verified, under half of the shortfall comes from an unresolved V gene, and the cause of the rest is unknown. D and trimming come from the DNA, and the V and J calls and clone size come from that table. The table for this sample lists roughly 500,000 clones; approximately 85% of them were counted only once. Of the sample, approximately 2.9% falls within the top ten clones.

On this clone itself: Its cognate antigen has yet to be identified. The record has no base qualities; no much larger clone is one base away.

V is clipped by 4 bases and J by 0 bases, and the sequence between their germline boundaries is 12 bases long. The germline V gene gives CDR1 as LGHNA and CDR2 as YNFKEQ. Counted from cysteine to phenylalanine, this CDR3 has 15 amino acids. Just the 45-base CDR3 DNA is kept, in frame starting at base 1. Sequences were obtained from peripheral blood. The origin of this receptor is a human donor in a cohort sampled during active COVID-19. In this chain, TRBV4-2 is recombined with TRBJ1-1; tentative D gene TRBD1, with 5 bases matching. The DNA is as follows: TGTGCCAGCAGCCCTTATGGGGCAGTGAACACTGAAGCTTTCTTT. Its translation is CASSPYGAVNTEAFF.